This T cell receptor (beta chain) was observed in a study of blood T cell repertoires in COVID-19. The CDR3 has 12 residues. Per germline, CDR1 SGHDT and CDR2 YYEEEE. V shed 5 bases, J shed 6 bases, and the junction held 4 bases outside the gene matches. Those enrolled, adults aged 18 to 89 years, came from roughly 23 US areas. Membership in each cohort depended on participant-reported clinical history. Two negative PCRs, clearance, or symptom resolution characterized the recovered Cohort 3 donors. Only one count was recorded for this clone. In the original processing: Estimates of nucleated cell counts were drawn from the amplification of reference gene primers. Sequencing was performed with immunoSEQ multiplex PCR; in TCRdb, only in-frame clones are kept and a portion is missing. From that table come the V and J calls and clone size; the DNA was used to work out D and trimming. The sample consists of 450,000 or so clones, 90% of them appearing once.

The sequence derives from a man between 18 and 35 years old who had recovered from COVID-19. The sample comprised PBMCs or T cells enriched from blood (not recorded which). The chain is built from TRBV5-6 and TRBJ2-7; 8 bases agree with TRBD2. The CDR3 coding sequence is TGTGCCAGCAGTTTCGGGACTAGCGAGCAGTACTTC. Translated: CASSFGTSEQYF.